This TCR beta chain was captured in a study of blood T cells in healthy people across ages (dated by TCRdb to 2015 to 2017). A note on the overall study: Template switching captured roughly one uniquely barcoded TCR beta cDNA molecule per two T cells in model experiments. Age-related changes in TCR beta repertoire diversity were measured in the study by deep sequencing normalized with unique cDNA molecular identifiers. The donors were split into four age groups: young (average 16 years), middle-aged (over 35), aged (over 55) and long-lived (more than 80). Donors of different ages were randomly distributed across sequencing lanes to avoid experimental bias. The study analyzed two additional independent replicas of 1 million unique cDNA reads from the same blood draw for two donors, one aged 18 to 29 and one aged 80 or older.

Here is what the overall study found, with its caveats: A strong correlation was found between observed TCR beta diversity and the percentage of naive T cells measured by flow cytometry. The long-lived group showed more naive CD4+ T cells, fewer expanded clones and increased TCR diversity than the aged group, suggesting age selection. Observed TCR beta diversity per million T cells fell roughly linearly with age, and a significant reduction was already apparent by age approximately 41. Conclusive comparison of naive and antigen-experienced compartments was prevented by the profiling of bulk unsorted PBMCs. Total diversity estimates from one million sequenced T cells were considered lower bounds and underestimates. Donor CMV infection status was unknown, potentially confounding age-related changes in expanded clonotypes.

Library prep was done by 5' RACE. The data were produced on an Illumina HiSeq 2500. A second 7 to 11 cycle PCR used a sample-barcoded 5' primer and a J-beta primer mix. A template-switch 5' adaptor carrying 12 random nucleotides introduced a unique molecular identifier onto each TCR beta cDNA molecule. Each sample yielded at least 3 million CDR3-containing paired-end reads. The Mint cDNA synthesis kit, primed by a TRBC-specific oligonucleotide, was used to synthesize first-strand cDNA from all RNA. Following uracil-DNA glycosylase treatment, a first 18-cycle PCR with universal primers M1SS and BC2_uni_R was performed on all cDNA. Processing in the source paper ran as follows. Each sample was normalized by randomly selecting 1 million high-quality reads, each carrying a distinct molecular identifier. Reads with shared molecular identifiers were discarded instead of being binned into consensus sequences. MiTCR, run with a Q25 quality threshold and the strictest error-elimination algorithm, handled CDR3 identification, clonotype clustering and error correction. Lower-bound total TCR beta diversity was estimated with a nonparametric unseen species model using Euler transformation. Clones were called with MiXCR by TCRdb after fastp trimmed the public reads at Q25, and only in-frame beta chains were retained. Identical CDR3 proteins give one entry, which carries the most common genes and DNA. These V and J calls are TCRdb output, not the study's own analysis. The sample has roughly 1,700,000 distinct CDR3 sequences on record, about 28% of them singletons. Of the sample, 7.7% falls within the top ten clones.

For CDR1 and CDR2, the germline V gene lists MDHEN and SYDVKM. Germline trimming: 1 base from V, 0 bases from J; junction bases outside gene matches: 0. Spanning cysteine to phenylalanine, the CDR3 consists of 16 amino acids. The read is trimmed to its CDR3 DNA, 48 bases read in frame from base 1. Regarding this clonotype: Its specific antigen is unknown. One base away there is no much larger clone; base qualities are not given.

The donors were a few dozen Caucasian individuals from Russia, aged 6 to 90 years, who were systemically healthy. Each donor gave approximately 9.3 milliliters of peripheral blood, collected into EDTA-treated Vacutainer tubes. PBMCs were isolated by Ficoll-Paque density-gradient centrifugation, with at least 6.5 million obtained per sample. Trizol reagent was used to extract total RNA from the PBMCs, yielding at least 5.5 micrograms per sample. Naive CD45RAhigh/CD27high T cell percentages were measured by flow cytometry on a PBMC aliquot from every donor. Recombination linked TRBV28 to TRBJ2-6; 7 central bases correspond to TRBD1. The receptor was derived from a woman in her 30s in good health. Input material: blood. CDR3 protein: CASSLYRGSGANVLTF. In nucleotide form, the sequence is TGTGCCAGCAGTTTATACAGGGGCTCTGGGGCCAACGTCCTGACTTTC.